Described below is a single T cell receptor beta chain sequence and its context. Its specificity is unknown. The assay used deep level. Assay used: immunoSEQ multiplex PCR; TCRdb lists only in-frame clones, some missing. The data show about 480,000 clones, about 80% seen once. The CDR3 totals 16 residues. V was trimmed by 5 bases and J by 2 bases, leaving 19 bases between them. CDR1 SGHAT and CDR2 FQNNGV come from the germline V gene. This record comes from a study of shared clonotypes between healthy human individuals. Unsorted samples relied on roughly 100 million PBMCs, which served as the source of genomic DNA. Study-level points and caveats: Read depth was anticipated to influence clonotype sharing among donors. Few donors limited the genetic and exposure-history diversity represented.

This clonotype was sampled from a woman aged 40 to 49 in good health. Some clones in this sample may be carry-over from other donors' samples. Specimen: PBMCs. The chain links TRBV11-2 to TRBJ2-7; D not resolved. The chain's CDR3 is CASSPAGPTSAYEQYF. In nucleotides, the CDR3 is TGTGCCAGCAGCCCCGCCGGCCCCACATCTGCCTACGAGCAGTACTTC.